This is a list of T cell receptor beta chains from one sample in a study of blood T cell repertoires in COVID-19. Sequenced by immunoSEQ multiplex PCR; TCRdb stores in-frame clones only, minus some. The table lists 150,000 to 200,000 clones, roughly 93% of them singletons. Input material: peripheral blood. Every receptor here comes from a woman in her sixties with COVID-19, enrolled during active disease. Each CDR3 is given without its conserved first and last residue. A D gene is named only where the DNA matches it firmly.

V gene	D gene	J gene	CDR3 protein
TRBV6-5	TRBD1	TRBJ1-2	ASSYHDRVDGYT
TRBV27	NA	TRBJ1-6	ASSGVLDPSSYNSPLH
TRBV7-2	TRBD2	TRBJ2-5	ASSRGGQETQY
TRBV6-2/TRBV6-3	NA	TRBJ2-7	ASSYHRSYEQY
TRBV5-1	TRBD1	TRBJ1-3	ASSSRQGGSGNTIY
TRBV6-2/TRBV6-3	NA	TRBJ1-5	ASSYTPGDGRNQPQH
TRBV27	TRBD1	TRBJ1-1	ASSPSGTGGFGTEAF
TRBV12-3/TRBV12-4	NA	TRBJ2-3	ASSLGHTDTQY
TRBV9	TRBD1	TRBJ1-5	ASSVAGGAVQPQH
TRBV6-1	NA	TRBJ2-3	ASSEASMSTDTQY
TRBV6-1	NA	TRBJ1-6	ASSDPHGTYFWTPH